Listed below are T cell receptor beta chains from one sample, sequenced in a study of Graves' ophthalmopathy and Graves' hyperthyroidism. TCRdb called the multiplex PCR reads again in MiXCR, with one record for every CDR3 protein. In the table there are hundreds of thousands of distinct CDR3 sequences, roughly 20% of which are singletons. Sequenced input: peripheral blood. The receptors stem from a woman aged 18-29 years with stable Graves' hyperthyroidism. Some clones in this sample may be carry-over from other donors' samples. Each CDR3 is given with its conserved first and last residue. A D gene is named only where the DNA matches it firmly. Expanded clones are given a class, and other clones once, few, many or no size at all.

>TRBV12-3/TRBV12-4|TRBJ1-1|15|TRBD1|many
CASSPQTGGGTEAFF
TGTGCCAGCAGTCCGCAGACAGGGGGAGGCACTGAAGCTTTCTTT
>TRBV6-5|TRBJ2-5|16|.|.
CASSYVARFRQETQYF
TGTGCCAGCAGTTACGTTGCACGTTTCCGACAAGAGACCCAGTACTTC
>TRBV6-5|TRBJ2-5|15|.|few
CASRTGGPAQETQYF
TGTGCCAGCAGGACGGGCGGGCCAGCTCAAGAGACCCAGTACTTC
>TRBV2|TRBJ2-7|15|TRBD2|few
CASRLGLAVGYEQYF
TGTGCCAGCAGGCTGGGACTAGCGGTGGGGTACGAGCAGTACTTC
>TRBV27|TRBJ1-2|13|.|many
CASSYSRGGGYTF
TGTGCCAGCTCTTATTCGCGGGGAGGAGGCTACACCTTC
>TRBV6-1|TRBJ2-7|13|.|many
CASTEPGVHEQYF
TGTGCCAGCACCGAACCCGGGGTCCACGAGCAGTACTTC
>TRBV6-1|TRBJ2-7|13|TRBD2|many
CASHRDYSYEQYF
TGTGCCAGCCACCGGGACTACTCCTACGAGCAGTACTTC
>TRBV12-3/TRBV12-4|TRBJ1-5|13|TRBD1|many
CASSGQGDQPQHF
TGTGCCAGCAGCGGACAGGGAGATCAGCCCCAGCATTTT
>TRBV6-2/TRBV6-3|TRBJ1-2|12|.|many
CASSNRRYGYTF
TGTGCCAGCAGTAACAGGAGGTATGGCTACACCTTC
>TRBV30|TRBJ2-2|14|TRBD1|many
CAWSWDSQTGELFF
TGTGCCTGGAGTTGGGACAGTCAGACCGGGGAGCTGTTTTTT
>TRBV5-1|TRBJ2-7|15|TRBD1|few
CASSSGQGINYEQYF
TGCGCCAGCAGCTCCGGACAGGGGATAAATTACGAGCAGTACTTC
>TRBV6-2/TRBV6-3|TRBJ1-2|12|.|many
CASSYLNYGYTF
TGTGCCAGCAGTTATTTAAACTATGGCTACACCTTC
>TRBV14|TRBJ1-1|10|.|few
CASSNTEACF
TGTGCCAGCAGTAACACTGAAGCTTGCTTT
>TRBV9|TRBJ2-2|15|.|many
CASSVSVAATGELFF
TGTGCCAGCAGCGTATCTGTCGCCGCCACCGGGGAGCTGTTTTTT
>TRBV28|TRBJ2-7|13|.|.
CASSFQPRDEQYF
TGTGCCAGCAGTTTCCAGCCCCGAGACGAGCAGTACTTC
>TRBV5-1|TRBJ2-2|14|TRBD2|.
CASSDSGVAGELCF
TGCGCCAGCAGCGATAGCGGGGTAGCCGGGGAGCTGTGTTTT
>TRBV20-1|TRBJ2-2|15|TRBD2|few
CSATGLAGGGRELFF
TGCAGTGCCACGGGACTAGCGGGGGGGGGTAGGGAGCTGTTTTTT
>TRBV5-1|TRBJ1-2|13|.|many
CASSSTGNYGYTF
TGTGCCAGCAGCTCAACAGGGAACTATGGCTACACCTTC
>TRBV28|TRBJ1-2|17|.|many
CASSLCTAQWSNYGYTF
TGTGCCAGCAGTTTATGCACAGCGCAGTGGTCTAACTATGGCTACACCTTC
>TRBV11-2|TRBJ1-3|16|.|many
CASSSGPTSSGNTIYF
TGTGCCAGCAGCTCTGGACCCACGAGCTCTGGAAACACCATATATTTT
>TRBV6-1|TRBJ1-2|14|TRBD1|many
CASSGGQGQDGYTF
TGTGCCAGCAGTGGAGGGCAGGGACAGGATGGCTACACCTTC
>TRBV10-3|TRBJ1-2|14|.|many
CAISPLGGKGGYTF
TGTGCCATCAGTCCCCTTGGGGGTAAAGGTGGCTACACCTTC
>TRBV11-2|TRBJ2-7|16|TRBD2|.
CASSLVSGRTSYEQYF
TGTGCCAGCAGCTTAGTTAGCGGGAGGACGTCCTACGAGCAGTACTTC
>TRBV7-9|TRBJ1-2|12|.|.
CASSLTGNGYPF
TGTGCCAGCAGCCTAACAGGGAATGGCTACCCCTTC
>TRBV5-5|TRBJ2-7|15|TRBD2|few
CASSFRGLAEYEQYF
TGTGCCAGCAGCTTCCGGGGACTAGCAGAGTACGAGCAGTACTTC
>TRBV29-1|TRBJ2-5|12|.|many
CSVEPLSETQYF
TGCAGCGTTGAACCCCTCTCGGAGACCCAGTACTTC
>TRBV3-1|TRBJ1-5|14|.|many
CASSQVMSNQPQHF
TGTGCCAGCAGCCAAGTTATGAGCAATCAGCCCCAGCATTTT
>TRBV14|TRBJ1-1|16|.|.
CASSQSSTWVDTEAFF
TGTGCCAGCAGCCAGTCATCCACGTGGGTTGACACTGAAGCTTTCTTT
>TRBV6-1|TRBJ1-1|14|TRBD1|.
CASRPQGTNTEAFF
TGTGCCAGCAGGCCACAGGGGACGAACACTGAAGCTTTCTTT
>TRBV2|TRBJ2-7|14|.|many
CASNEGSFTYEQYF
TGTGCCAGCAATGAGGGGTCATTTACCTACGAGCAGTACTTC
>TRBV6-1|TRBJ1-1|13|.|many
CASSEGVNTEAFF
TGTGCCAGCAGCGAAGGTGTGAACACTGAAGCTTTCTTT
>TRBV6-1|TRBJ1-5|18|.|many
CASSANHQILYSNQPQHF
TGTGCCAGCAGTGCGAACCACCAAATACTTTATAGCAATCAGCCCCAGCATTTT
>TRBV20-1|TRBJ2-7|13|.|many
CSAQGDWNYEQYF
TGCAGTGCCCAAGGAGACTGGAACTACGAGCAGTACTTC
>TRBV6-1|TRBJ2-7|14|TRBD2|.
CASSDSGRAYEQYF
TGTGCCAGCAGTGACAGCGGGAGGGCCTACGAGCAGTACTTC
>TRBV28|TRBJ1-2|17|.|.
CASSLPLAGRRGYGYTF
TGTGCCAGCAGTTTACCTCTGGCAGGGAGGAGGGGTTATGGCTACACCTTC
>TRBV12-3/TRBV12-4|TRBJ2-7|15|TRBD2|many
CASSFMGGSSYEQYF
TGTGCCAGCAGTTTCATGGGAGGGAGCTCCTACGAGCAGTACTTC
>TRBV2|TRBJ2-6|15|.|once
CASGRASSGANVLTF
TGTGCCAGCGGAAGGGCTTCCTCTGGGGCCAACGTCCTGACTTTC
>TRBV11-2|TRBJ1-5|17|TRBD1|many
CASSYDHDRVGNQPQHF
TGTGCCAGCAGCTACGATCATGACAGGGTGGGCAATCAGCCCCAGCATTTT
>TRBV6-1|TRBJ2-5|15|.|many
CASRRVNTGQETQYF
TGTGCCAGCCGCAGAGTTAATACAGGGCAAGAGACCCAGTACTTC